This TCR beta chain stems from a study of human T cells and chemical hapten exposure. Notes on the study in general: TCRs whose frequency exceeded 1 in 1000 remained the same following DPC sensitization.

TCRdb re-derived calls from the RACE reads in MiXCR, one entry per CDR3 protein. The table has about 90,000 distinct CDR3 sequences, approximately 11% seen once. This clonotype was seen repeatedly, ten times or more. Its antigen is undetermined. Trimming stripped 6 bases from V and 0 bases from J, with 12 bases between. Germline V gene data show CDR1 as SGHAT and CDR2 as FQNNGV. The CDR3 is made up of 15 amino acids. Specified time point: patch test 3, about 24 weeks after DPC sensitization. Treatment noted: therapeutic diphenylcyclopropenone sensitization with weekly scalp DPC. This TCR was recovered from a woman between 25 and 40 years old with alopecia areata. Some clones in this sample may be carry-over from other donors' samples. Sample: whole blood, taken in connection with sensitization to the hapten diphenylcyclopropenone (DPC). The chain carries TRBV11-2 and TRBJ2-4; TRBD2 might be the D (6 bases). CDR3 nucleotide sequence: TGTGCCAGCAGGCAACCGGGACTAGCCAAAAACATTCAGTACTTC. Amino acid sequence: CASRQPGLAKNIQYF. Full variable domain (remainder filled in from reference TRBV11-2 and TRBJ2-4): EAGVAQSPRYKIIEKRQSVAFWCNPISGHATLYWYQQILGQGPKLLIQFQNNGVVDDSQLPKDRFSAERLKGVDSTLKIQPAKLEDSAVYLCASRQPGLAKNIQYFGAGTRLSVL.